The 21 T cell receptor beta chains below come from one sample, sequenced in a study of T cell responses to AZD1222 COVID-19 vaccine (dated by TCRdb to the early 2020s). The time point label, read with the paper, signifies: sample from adult after SARS-CoV-2 infection, after symptom onset. The library relied on the immunoSEQ multiplex PCR assay. This is the immuneACCESS table as TCRdb keeps it, with only in-frame sequences that have V and J called. A part of the clones is gone; compared with another copy, unresolved V genes explain less than half, and the rest is unexplained. A total of roughly 150,000 clones appear in this sample, around nine tenths of them only once. The leading ten clones occupy approximately 6.6% of the sample. Sequenced here: peripheral blood, sampled after recovery from COVID-19. These receptors originate from an adult who had recovered from COVID-19.

The rearrangement uses TRBV28 and TRBJ2-5, with 11 bases aligning to TRBD2. Germline V gene data show CDR1 as MDHEN and CDR2 as SYDVKM. The J segment lost 4 bases and the V segment lost 6 bases, leaving 10 bases of the junction unmatched. This CDR3 is 16 amino acids long. The CDR3 spells CASSTSGRDWGETQYF. CDR3 nucleotide sequence: TGTGCCAGCAGCACTAGCGGGAGAGATTGGGGAGAGACCCAGTACTTC. The full variable domain, completed using reference TRBV28 and TRBJ2-5, is DVKVTQSSRYLVKRTGEKVFLECVQDMDHENMFWYRQDPGLGLRLIYFSYDVKMKEKGDIPEGYSVSREKKERFSLILESASTNQTSMYLCASSTSGRDWGETQYFGPGTRLLVL.

The CDR3 here is CASKGSGNTIYF. CDR3 in DNA: TGTGCCAGCAAAGGCTCTGGAAACACCATATATTTT. This rearrangement joins TRBV7-3 to TRBJ1-3; no clear D. V lost 7 bases to trimming and J lost 0 bases, with 4 bases between them. Per germline, CDR1 SGHTA and CDR2 FQGTGA. The CDR3 covers 12 residues.

The V gene is TRBV2, the J gene TRBJ1-4; no reliable D call. V lost 2 bases and J 7 bases, leaving 11 bases between the germline ends. Germline V lookup: CDR1 SNHLY, CDR2 FYNNEI. The CDR3 consists of 14 residues. CDR3 region: CASSEFTGREKLFF. The CDR3 DNA is TGTGCCAGCAGTGAATTTACGGGTCGTGAAAAACTGTTTTTT.

This chain connects TRBV4-3 to TRBJ2-3; D uncertain. Germline V gene data show CDR1 as LGHNA and CDR2 as YSLEER. Trimming stripped 0 bases from V and 7 bases from J, with 8 bases between. The CDR3 has 13 residues. DNA for the CDR3: TGCGCCAGCAGCCAAGACTCAGAAAATACGCAGTATTTT. Translated, it gives CASSQDSENTQYF.

The rearrangement links TRBV19 to TRBJ2-7, with 7 bases lining up with TRBD2. CDR3 length equals 13 residues. V lost 5 bases and J lost 5; bases outside the gene matches: 6. Germline V gene lookup returns CDR1 LNHDA and CDR2 SQIVND (reference sequence). The CDR3, as DNA: TGTGCCAGTAGTCGGGCTAGCGGAGACGAGCAGTACTTC. Encoded protein: CASSRASGDEQYF. Filled out from reference TRBV19 and TRBJ2-7, the complete variable domain reads DGGITQSPKYLFRKEGQNVTLSCEQNLNHDAMYWYRQDPGQGLRLIYYSQIVNDFQKGDIAEGYSVSREKKESFPLTVTSAQKNPTAFYLCASSRASGDEQYFGPGTRLTVT.

The chain links TRBV9 to TRBJ1-1, with 7 bases aligning to TRBD1. The CDR3 spans 15 residues. Germline loops: CDR1 SGDLS, CDR2 YYNGEE. V shed 3 bases, J shed 0 bases, and the junction held 5 bases outside the gene matches. In DNA, the CDR3 is TGTGCCAGCAGCGCTCGGACAGGAGTGAACACTGAAGCTTTCTTT. This translates into CASSARTGVNTEAFF.

The V call is TRBV19, the J call TRBJ1-2; 8 bases map to TRBD1. The V gene's germline CDR1 is LNHDA and CDR2 SQIVND (reference sequence). This CDR3 has 15 amino acids. The ends lost 2 bases at V and 7 bases at J; junction bases unmatched: 9. The chain's CDR3 is CASSITGGTSGGYTF. DNA of the CDR3: TGTGCCAGTAGTATAACAGGGGGGACCAGTGGTGGCTACACCTTC.

The chain uses TRBV28 and TRBJ1-5; D not certain. CDR1 and CDR2 (germline): MDHEN, SYDVKM. The CDR3 runs 14 residues. Trimming cost V 4 bases and J 7 bases, with 14 bases left between them. The CDR3 spells CASSSTRFGQPQHF. The CDR3 region has the DNA TGTGCCAGCAGTTCAACCCGATTTGGGCAGCCCCAGCATTTT.

V usage is TRBV5-1 and J usage is TRBJ2-3; tentative D call: TRBD2 (8 bases). CDR1 is SGHRS and CDR2 is YFSETQ in the germline V gene. Trimming pared 4 bases from V and 11 bases from J, leaving 32 bases between. The CDR3 contains 18 residues. CDR3: CASSHHRQGKREWYMQYF. DNA for the CDR3: TGCGCCAGCAGCCACCATCGACAGGGCAAGCGGGAGTGGTATATGCAGTATTTT.

The chain recombines TRBV11-2 with TRBJ1-1, with TRBD1 matching over 7 bases. The CDR3 covers 13 residues. V lost 5 bases to trimming and J lost 5 bases; unmatched junction nucleotides: 5. Germline V gene lookup returns CDR1 SGHAT and CDR2 FQNNGV. The CDR3 region is CASSRDRATEAFF. The CDR3 region has the DNA TGTGCCAGCAGCCGTGACAGGGCAACTGAAGCTTTCTTT. Supplemented by reference TRBV11-2 and TRBJ1-1, the full variable domain reads EAGVAQSPRYKIIEKRQSVAFWCNPISGHATLYWYQQILGQGPKLLIQFQNNGVVDDSQLPKDRFSAERLKGVDSTLKIQPAKLEDSAVYLCASSRDRATEAFFGQGTRLTVV.

The gene calls are TRBV4-3 and TRBJ1-1; D is uncertain. Germline V CDR1 and CDR2: LGHNA, YSLEER. Trimming took 2 bases from V and 4 from J, leaving 14 bases between them. The CDR3 contains 15 residues. The CDR3 spells CASSQSVVKGTEAFF. The CDR3 DNA is TGCGCCAGCAGCCAATCCGTGGTTAAGGGCACTGAAGCTTTCTTT.

This clone was found once. This specimen includes other DNA sequences encoding the same CDR3. The V call is TRBV28, the J call TRBJ1-5; D is ambiguous. Germline lookup yields CDR1 MDHEN and CDR2 SYDVKM. Trimming cost V 6 bases and J 0 bases, with 3 bases left between them. This CDR3 comprises 12 residues. CDR3 nucleotide sequence: TGTGCCAGCAGGTCTAGCAATCAGCCCCAGCATTTT. It is translated as CASRSSNQPQHF.

This chain joins TRBV6-2 or TRBV6-3 and TRBJ1-5; 7 nucleotides line up with TRBD1. Germline V gives CDR1 MNHEY, CDR2 SVGEGT. Germline trimming cut 2 bases from V and 0 bases from J; bases unmatched to any gene: 7. The CDR3 loop spans 17 amino acids. CDR3: CASSYDYRGPSNQPQHF. The CDR3, as DNA: TGTGCCAGCAGTTACGATTACAGGGGCCCTAGCAATCAGCCCCAGCATTTT.

The chain recombines TRBV4-3 with TRBJ1-1, with D perhaps matching TRBD1 (5 bases). The ends were cut back, 3 bases at V and 0 bases at J, with 17 bases in the middle. The germline V gene has CDR1 LGHNA and CDR2 YSLEER. The CDR3 has 17 residues. CDR3 region: CASSHGGDLLMNTEAFF. CDR3 nucleotide sequence: TGCGCCAGCAGCCATGGAGGGGACCTCCTCATGAACACTGAAGCTTTCTTT.

This clone came up a few times. The chain combines TRBV15 with TRBJ1-1, with D maybe TRBD1 (5 bases). Germline V gene lookup returns CDR1 LNHNV and CDR2 YYDKDF (reference sequence). The CDR3 length is 15 residues. Trimming removed 2 bases at V and 3 bases at J, with 13 bases between. The CDR3 region is CATSRRMGVDTEAFF. Here the CDR3 DNA reads TGTGCCACCAGCAGAAGGATGGGGGTGGACACTGAAGCTTTCTTT.

The rearrangement joins TRBV20-1 to TRBJ1-2; possible D gene TRBD1, 6 bases. The V gene's germline CDR1 is DFQATT and CDR2 SNEGSKA (reference sequence). The V end lost 3 bases, the J end lost 0 bases, and 14 bases lay between the germline ends. This CDR3 region has 15 residues. CDR3 DNA sequence: TGCAGTGCTAGTTCCGGGACACTAGCTAACTATGGCTACACCTTC. Protein sequence: CSASSGTLANYGYTF.

The chain uses TRBV27 and TRBJ1-2, with TRBD1 identical over 7 bases. The CDR3 length is 17 residues. CDR1 is MNHEY and CDR2 is SMNVEV in the germline V gene (reference sequence). The V segment lost 0 bases and the J segment 2 bases; nucleotides outside the gene matches: 9. The CDR3 coding sequence is TGTGCCAGCAGTTTATCTTTCATGAGGGGGCGAAACTATGGCTACACCTTC. Translating gives CASSLSFMRGRNYGYTF.

CDR3 protein: CASSLFSGKETQYF. The CDR3 DNA follows: TGTGCCAGCAGTTTATTCTCAGGGAAAGAGACCCAGTACTTC. V usage is TRBV27 and J usage is TRBJ2-5; the D gene is possibly TRBD1 (5 bases). The germline V and J ends were trimmed by 1 base and 3 bases, with 9 bases remaining between them. Germline V gives CDR1 MNHEY, CDR2 SMNVEV (reference sequence). The CDR3 has 14 residues.

The V call is TRBV10-3, the J call TRBJ1-1, with D perhaps TRBD1 (6 bases). This CDR3 is 14 amino acids long. Germline V lookup: CDR1 ENHRY, CDR2 SYGVKD. V was trimmed by 7 bases and J by 4 bases, leaving 16 bases between them. The CDR3 here is CAIKPQGSGTEAFF. The CDR3 coding sequence is TGTGCCATCAAACCACAGGGATCGGGCACTGAAGCTTTCTTT.

The CDR3 protein is CASSRPSGQETQYF. The CDR3 DNA reads TGTGCCAGCAGCCGCCCCAGCGGCCAAGAGACCCAGTACTTC. The chain couples TRBV7-2 to TRBJ2-5, with D possibly being TRBD2 (5 bases). The V gene lost 5 bases and the J gene lost 1 base, with 11 bases spanning the gap. In germline, CDR1 is SGHTA, CDR2 FQGNSA. This CDR3 region has 14 residues.

V gene TRBV28 combines with J gene TRBJ2-7; possible D gene TRBD1, 6 bases. Trimming removed 2 bases at V and 4 bases at J, with 12 bases between. Germline-derived CDR1 and CDR2 are MDHEN and SYDVKM. CDR3 size: 14 residues. CDR3 DNA: TGTGCCAGCAGTTTACCAGGGGTTACTTACGAGCAGTACTTC. Amino acid sequence: CASSLPGVTYEQYF.